A selection of T cell receptor beta chains follows, all from one sample in a study of blood T cell repertoires in COVID-19. The method was immunoSEQ multiplex PCR; TCRdb's version includes in-frame clones alone and lacks a portion of them. The sample has approximately 360,000 clones; around 89% are singletons. The sequenced sample was PBMCs or T cells enriched from blood (not recorded which). These receptors were collected from a woman aged 30 to 39 with acute COVID-19. CDR3s include the opening cysteine and the closing phenylalanine or tryptophan. D genes are given only for firm matches. For some rows the clone size is stated as once, few or many, or as a class when expanded; others skip it.

cdr3_nt cdr3_aa j_call d_call v_call clone_size
TGTGCCAGCAGCACAGGGTACTATGGCTACACCTTC CASSTGYYGYTF TRBJ1-2 . TRBV12-3/TRBV12-4 .
TGTGCCAGCAGTGAGGTGGACAGCTCCTACGAGCAGTACTTC CASSEVDSSYEQYF TRBJ2-7 . TRBV2 .
TGCGCCAGCAGCGGAACAGGGGCAGAAAACTATGGCTACACCTTC CASSGTGAENYGYTF TRBJ1-2 TRBD1 TRBV5-1 .
TGTGCCAGCAGCTCCCTTCGGACGGGGAAGAACACTGAAGCTTTCTTT CASSSLRTGKNTEAFF TRBJ1-1 . TRBV3-1/TRBV3-2 .
TGTGCCAGCAGCCAAGACGGGGTGGAGACAGATACGCAGTATTTT CASSQDGVETDTQYF TRBJ2-3 . TRBV4-2 .
TGCGCCAGCAGCTTGGCCGGGACAGACGCTGGAAACACCATATATTTT CASSLAGTDAGNTIYF TRBJ1-3 TRBD1 TRBV5-1 .
TGCGCCAGCAGCCCCGGGACAGGGGTATCTGGAAACACCATATATTTT CASSPGTGVSGNTIYF TRBJ1-3 TRBD1 TRBV4-1 few
TGTGCCAGTAGTATAGATAGGGACAGTTACAATGAGCAGTTCTTC CASSIDRDSYNEQFF TRBJ2-1 TRBD1 TRBV19 .
TGCGCCAGCAGCTTGGCGGGGGGACAGGACGCTTTATTT CASSLAGGQDALF TRBJ1-4 TRBD1 TRBV5-1 .
TGCAGCGTTGCAGGATCCGAAAAACTGTTTTTT CSVAGSEKLFF TRBJ1-4 . TRBV29-1 .
TGCGCCAGCAGCCAAGATTTGGAGGACTACTCTGGAAACACCATATATTTT CASSQDLEDYSGNTIYF TRBJ1-3 . TRBV4-1 .
TGTGCCAGTAGTGTTACAGGGGTGAACTCCTATAATTCACCCCTCCACTTT CASSVTGVNSYNSPLHF TRBJ1-6 TRBD1 TRBV19 .
TGCGCCAGCAGCTTGGTTTCAGCTGGAAACACCATATATTTT CASSLVSAGNTIYF TRBJ1-3 . TRBV5-1 .
TGTGCCCGCACCGCCGACACAGGGGGTAACTATGGCTACACCTTC CARTADTGGNYGYTF TRBJ1-2 TRBD1 TRBV30 few
TGCGCCAGCAGCCAAGGTAGTGGCTGGACAGGATCCTACGAGCAGTACTTC CASSQGSGWTGSYEQYF TRBJ2-7 TRBD1 TRBV4-3 .
TGTGCCAGCAGCTTCAGGGGCAACACTGAAGCTTTCTTT CASSFRGNTEAFF TRBJ1-1 . TRBV7-9 .
TGCAGTGCTAGTATGGGAACCGGGAAAGATACGCAGTATTTT CSASMGTGKDTQYF TRBJ2-3 . TRBV20-1 .